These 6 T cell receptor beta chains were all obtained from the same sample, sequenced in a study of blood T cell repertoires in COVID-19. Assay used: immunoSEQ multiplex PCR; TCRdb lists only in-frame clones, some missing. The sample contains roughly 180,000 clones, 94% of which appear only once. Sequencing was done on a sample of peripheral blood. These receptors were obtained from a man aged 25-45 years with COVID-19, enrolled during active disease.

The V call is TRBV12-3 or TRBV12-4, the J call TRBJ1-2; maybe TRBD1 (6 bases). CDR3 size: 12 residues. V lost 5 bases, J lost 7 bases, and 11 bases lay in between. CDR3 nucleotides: TGTGCCAGCAGTCTGGGGGCGAGTGGCTACACCTTC. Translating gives CASSLGASGYTF.

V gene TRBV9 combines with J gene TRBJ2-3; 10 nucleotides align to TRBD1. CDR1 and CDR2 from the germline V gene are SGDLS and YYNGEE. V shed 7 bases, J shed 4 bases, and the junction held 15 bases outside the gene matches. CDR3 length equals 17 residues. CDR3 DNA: TGTGCCAGCGGCTCCCTGGGGGGCGGACAGGGGGCAGATACGCAGTATTTT. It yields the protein CASGSLGGGQGADTQYF.

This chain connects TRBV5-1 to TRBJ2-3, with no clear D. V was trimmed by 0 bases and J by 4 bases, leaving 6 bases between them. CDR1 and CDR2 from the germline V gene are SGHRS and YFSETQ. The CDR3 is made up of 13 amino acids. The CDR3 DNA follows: TGCGCCAGCAGCTTGGAGATAGCAGATACGCAGTATTTT. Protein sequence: CASSLEIADTQYF.

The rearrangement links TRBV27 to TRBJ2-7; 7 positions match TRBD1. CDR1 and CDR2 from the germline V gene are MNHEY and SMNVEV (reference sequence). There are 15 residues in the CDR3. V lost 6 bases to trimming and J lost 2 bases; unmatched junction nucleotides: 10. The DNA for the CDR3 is TGTGCCAGCAGACGCACAGGGGCTGACCCCTACGAGCAGTACTTC. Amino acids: CASRRTGADPYEQYF.

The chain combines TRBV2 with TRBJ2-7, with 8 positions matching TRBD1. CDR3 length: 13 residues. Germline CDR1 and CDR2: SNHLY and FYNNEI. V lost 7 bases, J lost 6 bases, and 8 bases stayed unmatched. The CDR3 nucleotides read TGTGCCAGCACCCCAGGGGGCGGAGGCGAGCAGTACTTC. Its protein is CASTPGGGGEQYF.

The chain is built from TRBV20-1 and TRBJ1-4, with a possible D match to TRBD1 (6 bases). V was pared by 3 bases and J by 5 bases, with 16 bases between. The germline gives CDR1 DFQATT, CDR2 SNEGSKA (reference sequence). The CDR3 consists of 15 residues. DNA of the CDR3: TGCAGTGCTAGTCGTTCCCAGGGGATAAATGAAAAACTGTTTTTT. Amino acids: CSASRSQGINEKLFF.